The rows below give T cell receptor beta chains drawn from one sample of a study of blood T cell repertoires in COVID-19. Clones were sequenced by immunoSEQ multiplex PCR, and TCRdb holds only the in-frame ones, with some missing. Here the sample spans over 200,000 clones, about 85% being singletons. Sequenced material: PBMCs or T cells enriched from blood (not recorded which). These receptors were collected from a man aged 35 to 55 who had recovered from COVID-19. The CDR3 runs from the conserved cysteine through the conserved F or W. A D gene is named only where the DNA matches it firmly. Only part of the rows carry a size: once, few, many, or a class if the clone is expanded.

TRBV9	TRBJ1-3	once	TRBD1	TGTGCCAGCAGCGCGCTATTACAGGGGGCGATAGGAAACACCATATATTTT	CASSALLQGAIGNTIYF
TRBV30	TRBJ2-7	once	TRBD1	TGTGCCTGGAGTGTGTCAGGGGGCTCCTACGAGCAGTACTTC	CAWSVSGGSYEQYF
TRBV28	TRBJ1-2	-	-	TGTGCCAGCAAAACAGGGATGGACTATGGCTACACCTTC	CASKTGMDYGYTF
TRBV18	TRBJ1-5	-	-	TGTGCCAGCTCACCAAACCAGCGGGATCAGCCCCAGCATTTT	CASSPNQRDQPQHF
TRBV3-1/TRBV3-2	TRBJ1-2	-	-	TGTGCCAGCAGCCAAGGTTGGGAGACGGCCTTGGGCTACACCTTC	CASSQGWETALGYTF
TRBV18	TRBJ1-3	-	-	TGTGCCAGCTCACCAGTAAAAGGCAGGGTCTCTGGAAACACCATATATTTT	CASSPVKGRVSGNTIYF
TRBV30	TRBJ2-6	-	TRBD2	TGTGCCTGGAGCGGATTGGCGGGGGTCTCTGGGGCCAACGTCCTGACTTTC	CAWSGLAGVSGANVLTF
TRBV19	TRBJ2-1	-	-	TGTGCCAGTAGTAAGGCGTGGGGAGGCTTCTACAATGAGCAGTTCTTC	CASSKAWGGFYNEQFF
TRBV28	TRBJ2-7	-	TRBD2	TGTGCCAGCAGTTTAATCGGGCGGGAGCAATACGAGCAGTACTTC	CASSLIGREQYEQYF
TRBV18	TRBJ1-1	few	TRBD1	TGTGCCAGCTCACCACGCCCGGGACAGGGAAGATCTGAAGCTTTCTTT	CASSPRPGQGRSEAFF
TRBV5-1	TRBJ2-1	-	TRBD2	TGCGCCAGCAGCTTGGCGGACGGTGGGCTAGCGGGAGGGAATGAGCAGTTCTTC	CASSLADGGLAGGNEQFF
TRBV28	TRBJ1-2	-	-	TGTGCCAGCAGGCTCCGGGGTTTACTTAACTATGGCTACACCTTC	CASRLRGLLNYGYTF
TRBV3-1/TRBV3-2	TRBJ1-2	-	TRBD1	TGTGCCAGCAGCCAAGATCGCGTGACAGGGGCTGGCTACACCTTC	CASSQDRVTGAGYTF
TRBV7-3	TRBJ2-7	-	-	TGTGCCAGCAGCTATACTAGATCTGACGAGCAGTACTTC	CASSYTRSDEQYF
TRBV5-1	TRBJ1-2	few	TRBD1	TGCGCCAGCAGCGCGGACAGGGGGCATAGTGGCTACACCTTC	CASSADRGHSGYTF
TRBV5-6	TRBJ2-7	once	-	TGTGCCAGCAGCTTGCAAGCCGGCGAGCAGTACTTC	CASSLQAGEQYF
TRBV5-1	TRBJ2-1	-	-	TGCGCCAGCGGCACGGGGGACAGCCTGGACAATGAGCAGTTCTTC	CASGTGDSLDNEQFF
TRBV7-3	TRBJ2-3	-	TRBD2	TGTGCCAGCAGCGCCCGGACTAGCGGGAGTACTGAGGATACGCAGTATTTT	CASSARTSGSTEDTQYF
TRBV24-1	TRBJ2-3	-	TRBD2	TGTGCCACCAGTGCCCCAGCGGGAGTTTTGGGAGATACGCAGTATTTT	CATSAPAGVLGDTQYF
TRBV7-9	TRBJ1-2	-	TRBD1	TGTGCCAGCAGCAAACCGGGACAGGGGATGGATGGCTACACCTTC	CASSKPGQGMDGYTF
TRBV5-1	TRBJ2-3	once	TRBD2	TGCGCCAGCAGCTTGTGGTCTAGCGGGACTCAAGATACGCAGTATTTT	CASSLWSSGTQDTQYF
TRBV5-5	TRBJ1-1	-	TRBD1	TGTGCCAGCAGCGTCCGGTTAGTGGGACAGGGATCGGCCACTGAAGCTTTCTTT	CASSVRLVGQGSATEAFF
TRBV6-5	TRBJ2-3	-	TRBD2	TGTGCCAGCAGGAGTGCCCGCGGGAGATGGGATACGCAGTATTTT	CASRSARGRWDTQYF
TRBV7-2	TRBJ2-1	-	TRBD1	TGTGCCAGCAGCTCCGACAGGGGGCGCACGAATGAGCAGTTCTTC	CASSSDRGRTNEQFF
TRBV11-3	TRBJ1-2	-	-	TGTGCCAGCAGCCAAGCGGGTAGTTTAAGGAACTATGGCTACACCTTC	CASSQAGSLRNYGYTF
TRBV28	TRBJ1-2	-	TRBD1	TGTGCCAGCAGCTACCGGGACAGGGGCGGCTATGGCTACACCTTC	CASSYRDRGGYGYTF
TRBV28	TRBJ1-2	-	TRBD1	TGTGCCAGCAGGCAGGGGGCAAGATACTATGGCTACACCTTC	CASRQGARYYGYTF
TRBV30	TRBJ2-1	-	TRBD2	TGTGCCTGGAGCCCCAGACTAGCGGGAGGGAGCTCCTACAATGAGCAGTTCTTC	CAWSPRLAGGSSYNEQFF
TRBV7-8	TRBJ2-1	once	-	TGTGCCAGCAGCTTAGTCGCGCAAATCAATGAGCAGTTCTTC	CASSLVAQINEQFF
TRBV10-2	TRBJ2-1	once	TRBD2	TGCGCCAGCAGTGTAAGGACTAGCGGGAGGGCCCCTTACAATGAGCAGTTCTTC	CASSVRTSGRAPYNEQFF
TRBV29-1	TRBJ2-7	-	TRBD1	TGCAGCGTTGAGTATACAGGGGTCCACGAGCAGTACTTC	CSVEYTGVHEQYF
TRBV27	TRBJ1-1	-	TRBD1	TGTGCCAGCAGTTTATCCGGGACAGGGAGTGAAGCTTTCTTT	CASSLSGTGSEAFF
TRBV7-3	TRBJ2-7	once	TRBD2	TGTGCCAGCAGCCGACTAGCGGGATGGGGTAAGTCCTACGAGCAGTACTTC	CASSRLAGWGKSYEQYF
TRBV19	TRBJ2-7	-	-	TGTGCCAGTAGTGCTAAAGGACTGCCCAGCTCCTACGAGCAGTACTTC	CASSAKGLPSSYEQYF
TRBV7-2	TRBJ2-5	-	TRBD2	TGTGCTAAGGTCCGGGGGACTAGCGGGATCGAGACCCAGTACTTC	CAKVRGTSGIETQYF
TRBV30	TRBJ1-1	-	TRBD1	TGTGCCTCCTTCCGGGACAGCTACACTGAAGCTTTCTTT	CASFRDSYTEAFF
TRBV18	TRBJ2-7	-	TRBD2	TGTGCCAGCTCACCACGTCTAGCGGGGCCCTCCTACGAGCAGTACTTC	CASSPRLAGPSYEQYF
TRBV19	TRBJ2-5	-	TRBD1	TGTGCCAGTACCAAAACAGGGGCCCGGAGGGAGACCCAGTACTTC	CASTKTGARRETQYF
TRBV28	TRBJ1-5	-	-	TGTGCCAGCAGTTTCAGGTGGATGGTACAGCCCCAGCATTTT	CASSFRWMVQPQHF
TRBV2	TRBJ1-5	-	TRBD1	TGTGCCAGCAGTGAAGGGGACAGGGGCCATCAGCCCCAGCATTTT	CASSEGDRGHQPQHF
TRBV16	TRBJ2-1	-	-	TGTGCCAGCAGCCAATCTATAGCGACCTCCTACAATGAGCAGTTCTTC	CASSQSIATSYNEQFF
TRBV2	TRBJ1-1	-	-	TGTGCCAGCACCAGTGGTTCTGAAGCTTTCTTT	CASTSGSEAFF
TRBV5-4	TRBJ1-2	-	TRBD1	TGTGCCAGCAGCCTCTGGACAGGAGCCTATGGCTACACCTTC	CASSLWTGAYGYTF
TRBV18	TRBJ1-3	-	-	TGTGCCAGCTCACCCGGGGGGACGGGTACTGGAAACACCATATATTTT	CASSPGGTGTGNTIYF
TRBV5-1	TRBJ2-7	-	TRBD2	TGCGCCAGCAGCTTGGCAGACCCCCTAGCGGAATCCTACGAGCAGTACTTC	CASSLADPLAESYEQYF
TRBV30	TRBJ1-5	once	-	TGTGCCTGGAGGGGGGCCCAGGGAACTAGCAATCAGCCCCAGCATTTT	CAWRGAQGTSNQPQHF
TRBV14	TRBJ1-1	-	-	TGTGCCAGCAGCCAAGATGTTTGGGAGGGAGCTTTCTTT	CASSQDVWEGAFF
TRBV2	TRBJ2-7	-	-	TGTGCCAGCAGCGCGGATTCCGGAATAGAGCAGTACTTC	CASSADSGIEQYF
TRBV30	TRBJ2-6	-	-	TGTGCCTGGGGAACAGGGTCGGGGGCCAACGTCCTGACTTTC	CAWGTGSGANVLTF
TRBV11-3	TRBJ2-2	-	-	TGTGCCAGCAGCTCCGGGACTGATGTCGGGGAGCTGTTTTTT	CASSSGTDVGELFF
TRBV6-4	TRBJ2-2	few	-	TGTGCCAGCAGTGACTCTAGCGCCGCGAACACCGGGGAGCTGTTTTTT	CASSDSSAANTGELFF
TRBV19	TRBJ2-1	-	-	TGTGCCAGTAGTAACCTTCGACAGTACAATGAGCAGTTCTTC	CASSNLRQYNEQFF